This is a list of T cell receptor beta chains from one sample in a study of early stage breast cancer tumors. TCRdb's table, derived via immunoSEQ multiplex PCR, lists solely in-frame clones and lacks some. The profile shows more than 55,000 clones, over 60% of them singletons. Sequenced material: blood. The receptors here all came from a person aged 25-39 years with breast cancer. Both conserved end residues are part of each CDR3. Fields, in order: clone size, V gene, D gene, J gene, CDR3 protein, CDR3 DNA. D genes are given only for firm matches. Rows give clone size only sometimes, using once, few, many, or a class for an expanded clone.

size: once; V: TRBV29-1; D: NA; J: TRBJ2-1; CDR3: CSVSSRAVPYNEQFF; DNA: TGCAGCGTCAGCAGCCGGGCAGTTCCCTACAATGAGCAGTTCTTC
size: NA; V: TRBV5-4; D: TRBD2; J: TRBJ2-1; CDR3: CASSLDGLAGGYNEQFF; DNA: TGTGCCAGCAGCTTGGATGGACTAGCGGGGGGCTACAATGAGCAGTTCTTC
size: NA; V: TRBV4-2; D: NA; J: TRBJ2-5; CDR3: CASSQAGGGVGGETQYF; DNA: TGTGCCAGCAGCCAAGCTGGTGGTGGAGTTGGGGGAGAGACCCAGTACTTC
size: NA; V: TRBV27; D: TRBD2; J: TRBJ2-7; CDR3: CASSSSGNPYEQYF; DNA: TGTGCCAGCAGTTCTAGCGGCAATCCCTACGAGCAGTACTTC
size: NA; V: TRBV18; D: NA; J: TRBJ1-2; CDR3: CASSLTGKSEPGYTF; DNA: TGTGCCAGCTCACTCACCGGTAAATCAGAACCTGGCTACACCTTC
size: NA; V: TRBV5-1; D: NA; J: TRBJ2-1; CDR3: CASSFHNEQFF; DNA: TGCGCCAGCAGCTTCCACAATGAGCAGTTCTTC
size: medium-sized; V: TRBV9; D: NA; J: TRBJ1-3; CDR3: CASSAQDLGNTIYF; DNA: TGTGCCAGCAGCGCACAGGACCTTGGAAACACCATATATTTT
size: once; V: TRBV11-2; D: NA; J: TRBJ1-5; CDR3: CASSTGLNQPQHF; DNA: TGTGCCAGCAGCACGGGATTGAATCAGCCCCAGCATTTT
size: NA; V: TRBV11-3; D: TRBD2; J: TRBJ2-1; CDR3: CASSSLAGGWDEQFF; DNA: TGTGCCAGCAGCTCCCTAGCGGGAGGTTGGGATGAGCAGTTCTTC
size: NA; V: TRBV9; D: NA; J: TRBJ2-3; CDR3: CASSEWSTDTQYF; DNA: TGTGCCAGCAGTGAGTGGAGCACAGATACGCAGTATTTT
size: NA; V: TRBV21-1; D: NA; J: TRBJ2-7; CDR3: CASSKIRWQAVSSYEQYF; DNA: TGTGCCAGCAGCAAAATCAGGTGGCAGGCAGTAAGCTCCTACGAGCAGTACTTC
size: NA; V: TRBV19; D: TRBD1; J: TRBJ1-2; CDR3: CASSSGTENYGYTF; DNA: TGTGCCAGTAGTTCAGGGACAGAAAACTATGGCTACACCTTC
size: NA; V: TRBV6-6; D: TRBD1; J: TRBJ2-7; CDR3: CASSTQGEQYF; DNA: TGTGCCAGCAGTACACAGGGGGAGCAGTACTTC
size: NA; V: TRBV7-2; D: NA; J: TRBJ1-2; CDR3: CASSLLGANYGYTF; DNA: TGTGCCAGCAGCTTATTGGGGGCAAACTATGGCTACACCTTC
size: NA; V: TRBV19; D: TRBD1; J: TRBJ2-2; CDR3: CASSQTGTEHRELFF; DNA: TGTGCCAGTAGCCAAACCGGGACAGAGCACCGGGAGCTGTTTTTT
size: once; V: TRBV4-3; D: NA; J: TRBJ2-1; CDR3: CASSGQMNYEQFF; DNA: TGCGCCAGCAGCGGACAGATGAACTATGAGCAGTTCTTC
size: NA; V: TRBV7-9; D: TRBD2; J: TRBJ2-7; CDR3: CASRDGRAVEQYF; DNA: TGTGCCAGCAGGGACGGGAGGGCCGTCGAGCAGTACTTC
size: NA; V: TRBV5-4; D: TRBD1; J: TRBJ2-3; CDR3: CASRLMGQTTDTQYF; DNA: TGTGCCAGCAGACTAATGGGACAGACCACAGATACGCAGTATTTT
size: NA; V: TRBV12-2; D: NA; J: TRBJ1-5; CDR3: CASRLPCLLGWGNQPQHF; DNA: TGTGCAAGTCGCTTACCGTGTCTTCTTGGGTGGGGCAATCAGCCCCAGCATTTT
size: NA; V: TRBV2; D: NA; J: TRBJ2-3; CDR3: CASSLQTDTQYF; DNA: TGTGCCAGCAGCCTTCAAACAGATACGCAGTATTTT
size: NA; V: TRBV5-1; D: NA; J: TRBJ2-7; CDR3: CASSLAGANSNEQYF; DNA: TGCGCCAGCAGCTTGGCGGGGGCGAACAGTAACGAGCAGTACTTC
size: NA; V: TRBV23-1; D: TRBD2; J: TRBJ2-7; CDR3: CASIPGREVYEQYF; DNA: TGCGCCAGCATCCCTGGGCGGGAGGTCTACGAGCAGTACTTC
size: NA; V: TRBV18; D: NA; J: TRBJ2-7; CDR3: CASSPQGTTTYEQYF; DNA: TGTGCCAGCTCACCACAGGGGACCACCACCTACGAGCAGTACTTC
size: NA; V: TRBV10-2; D: NA; J: TRBJ1-2; CDR3: CASSEALGGVGGYTF; DNA: TGCGCCAGCAGTGAGGCGCTCGGGGGCGTGGGGGGCTACACCTTC
size: few; V: TRBV30; D: NA; J: TRBJ1-2; CDR3: CAWGNYGYTF; DNA: TGTGCCTGGGGTAACTATGGCTACACCTTC
size: NA; V: TRBV9; D: TRBD1; J: TRBJ2-5; CDR3: CASSPRQGFQETQYF; DNA: TGTGCCAGCAGCCCAAGACAGGGATTCCAAGAGACCCAGTACTTC
size: NA; V: TRBV6-1; D: TRBD2; J: TRBJ2-7; CDR3: CASSVTSGGTSYEQYF; DNA: TGTGCCAGCAGTGTGACTAGCGGAGGGACCTCCTACGAGCAGTACTTC
size: NA; V: TRBV4-3; D: NA; J: TRBJ1-2; CDR3: CASSQDTGRYGYTF; DNA: TGCGCCAGCAGCCAGGATACAGGGAGATATGGCTACACCTTC
size: NA; V: TRBV18; D: NA; J: TRBJ1-1; CDR3: CASSPVARRGGTEAFF; DNA: TGTGCCAGCTCACCTGTCGCCAGGAGAGGAGGGACTGAAGCTTTCTTT
size: NA; V: TRBV30; D: NA; J: TRBJ1-5; CDR3: CAWNRQSNQPQHF; DNA: TGTGCCTGGAACCGGCAGTCTAATCAGCCCCAGCATTTT
size: NA; V: TRBV11-2; D: NA; J: TRBJ2-1; CDR3: CASSLDYEQFF; DNA: TGTGCCAGCAGCTTAGATTATGAGCAGTTCTTC
size: NA; V: TRBV12-5; D: TRBD2; J: TRBJ2-7; CDR3: CASGSRTSGSHEQYF; DNA: TGTGCTAGTGGTTCCAGGACTAGCGGGAGCCACGAGCAGTACTTC
size: NA; V: TRBV4-3; D: NA; J: TRBJ2-6; CDR3: CASSQSSGANVLTF; DNA: TGCGCCAGCAGCCAGAGCTCTGGGGCCAACGTCCTGACTTTC
size: NA; V: TRBV7-7; D: NA; J: TRBJ2-3; CDR3: CASSPRAGADTQYF; DNA: TGTGCTAGCAGCCCGCGGGCAGGGGCAGATACGCAGTATTTT
size: NA; V: TRBV30; D: NA; J: TRBJ2-7; CDR3: CAWSSPYEQYF; DNA: TGTGCCTGGAGTAGTCCCTACGAGCAGTACTTC
size: NA; V: TRBV2; D: TRBD1; J: TRBJ2-1; CDR3: CASMTGQGLRDEQFF; DNA: TGTGCCAGCATGACGGGACAGGGCCTTAGGGATGAGCAGTTCTTC
size: NA; V: TRBV6-1; D: NA; J: TRBJ1-4; CDR3: CASSDLWGQQATNEKLFF; DNA: TGTGCCAGCAGTGATCTTTGGGGGCAGCAGGCAACTAATGAAAAACTGTTTTTT
size: NA; V: TRBV11-3; D: TRBD2; J: TRBJ2-1; CDR3: CASSFGLAAAYNEQFF; DNA: TGTGCCAGCAGCTTTGGACTAGCGGCAGCTTACAATGAGCAGTTCTTC
size: medium-sized; V: TRBV6-5; D: NA; J: TRBJ1-2; CDR3: CATLTGPNRLYGYTF; DNA: TGTGCCACCCTTACCGGGCCCAATCGGCTCTATGGCTACACCTTC
size: NA; V: TRBV4-1; D: TRBD2; J: TRBJ2-1; CDR3: CASSFREGTDVKQFF; DNA: TGCGCCAGCAGCTTTCGGGAGGGTACTGACGTGAAGCAGTTCTTC
size: NA; V: TRBV9; D: NA; J: TRBJ2-7; CDR3: CASSPSPVAGEQYF; DNA: TGTGCCAGCAGCCCTAGTCCCGTGGCGGGCGAGCAGTACTTC
size: NA; V: TRBV6-6; D: NA; J: TRBJ1-1; CDR3: CASSEVGRSNTEAFF; DNA: TGTGCCAGCAGTGAGGTGGGACGATCGAACACTGAAGCTTTCTTT
size: NA; V: TRBV7-3; D: TRBD1; J: TRBJ1-2; CDR3: CASSSGQGVGGYTF; DNA: TGTGCCAGCAGCTCAGGACAGGGGGTGGGCGGCTACACCTTC
size: NA; V: TRBV21-1; D: NA; J: TRBJ2-7; CDR3: CASSPRGGYSNEQYF; DNA: TGTGCCAGCAGCCCCCGTGGAGGGTACTCGAACGAGCAGTACTTC
size: few; V: TRBV4-3; D: TRBD2; J: TRBJ2-7; CDR3: CASSLRLAESYEQYF; DNA: TGCGCCAGCAGCCTTCGACTAGCGGAGTCCTACGAGCAGTACTTC
size: NA; V: TRBV25-1; D: NA; J: TRBJ1-2; CDR3: CASSEYLGEEGYGYTF; DNA: TGTGCCAGCAGTGAATATTTGGGGGAGGAGGGCTATGGCTACACCTTC
size: NA; V: TRBV6-5; D: TRBD2; J: TRBJ2-1; CDR3: CASSSLAGEREQFF; DNA: TGTGCCAGCAGTTCACTAGCGGGAGAACGTGAGCAGTTCTTC
size: once; V: TRBV5-6; D: NA; J: TRBJ2-7; CDR3: CASSLAPKSYEQYF; DNA: TGTGCCAGCAGCTTGGCCCCGAAATCCTACGAGCAGTACTTC
size: NA; V: TRBV7-2; D: TRBD2; J: TRBJ2-1; CDR3: CASSLTPGLGIEQFF; DNA: TGTGCCAGCAGCCTGACTCCGGGACTAGGGATTGAGCAGTTCTTC
size: NA; V: TRBV7-2; D: TRBD2; J: TRBJ2-7; CDR3: CASRMTSGAVWEQYF; DNA: TGTGCCAGCAGGATGACTAGCGGGGCGGTTTGGGAGCAGTACTTC
size: NA; V: TRBV2; D: TRBD1; J: TRBJ2-4; CDR3: CASRDNRGSLAKNIQYF; DNA: TGTGCCAGCAGGGACAACAGGGGGAGCTTAGCCAAAAACATTCAGTACTTC
size: NA; V: TRBV29-1; D: NA; J: TRBJ2-1; CDR3: CSVPRTSSYNEQFF; DNA: TGCAGCGTTCCTCGAACTAGCAGCTACAATGAGCAGTTCTTC
size: NA; V: TRBV11-1; D: NA; J: TRBJ2-3; CDR3: CASCRANTDTQYF; DNA: TGTGCCAGCTGCCGGGCCAACACAGATACGCAGTATTTT